The 27 T cell receptor beta chains listed next were all sequenced from one sample in a study of human T cells and chemical hapten exposure. Time point reported: patch test 1, 2 weeks after DPC sensitization. Stated treatment: therapeutic diphenylcyclopropenone sensitization with weekly scalp DPC. Unseparated into fractions, whole blood served as the source from which total RNA was extracted. One entry per CDR3 protein results from TCRdb running MiXCR on the RACE reads. The table has about 35,000 distinct CDR3 sequences, over 5.5% seen once. The sample here was whole blood, taken in connection with sensitization to the hapten diphenylcyclopropenone (DPC). These receptors were collected from a woman aged 25-40 years with alopecia areata. Some clones in this sample may be carry-over from other donors' samples.

The V gene is TRBV2, the J gene TRBJ2-1, with 12 bases that match TRBD2. The V gene's germline CDR1 is SNHLY and CDR2 FYNNEI. The CDR3 contains 15 residues. Unmatched junction bases numbered 12, after V lost 4 bases and J lost 14 bases. CDR3 nucleotides: TGTGCCAGCAGTGCTAGCGGGGGGGCTAATTTATCGGAGTTCTTC. Protein: CASSASGGANLSEFF. Looking up the rest from reference TRBV2 and TRBJ2-1 gives the full variable domain: EPEVTQTPSHQVTQMGQEVILRCVPISNHLYFYWYRQILGQKVEFLVSFYNNEISEKSEIFDDQFSVERPDGSNFTLKIRSTKLEDSAMYFCASSASGGANLSEFFGPGTRLTVL.

The sample holds many counts of this clonotype. The rearrangement uses TRBV7-9 and TRBJ2-7; unclear D gene. The germline V gene encodes CDR1 SEHNR and CDR2 FQNEAQ (reference sequence). The CDR3 extends over 12 amino acids. V was trimmed by 4 bases and J by 7 bases, leaving 11 bases between them. The CDR3 region is CASSSLDREQYF. The CDR3 coding sequence is TGTGCCAGCAGCTCCCTCGACCGTGAGCAGTACTTC.

The chain couples TRBV12-3 or TRBV12-4 to TRBJ2-2, with 9 positions matching TRBD1. Losses at the gene ends were 5 bases for V and 3 bases for J; bases not matched to a gene: 7. The CDR3 has 16 residues. The CDR3 spells CASSKPGQGHTGELFF. CDR3 DNA sequence: TGTGCCAGCAGTAAACCGGGACAGGGTCACACCGGGGAGCTGTTTTTT.

At least ten counts were recorded for this clonotype. J is TRBJ1-6 and V is TRBV28; 9 nucleotides match TRBD1. This CDR3 region has 16 residues. Germline assignment: CDR1 MDHEN and CDR2 SYDVKM. The V and J ends lost 6 bases and 7 bases, in that order; junction bases with no gene match: 10. Here the CDR3 reads CASRQTTGGQNSPLHF. CDR3 coding DNA: TGTGCCAGCAGACAAACGACAGGGGGACAGAATTCACCCCTCCACTTT.

This clonotype was seen a handful of times. The CDR3 spells CASSTGLNTEAFF. CDR3 bases: TGTGCCAGCAGCACAGGGTTAAACACTGAAGCTTTCTTT. This chain uses TRBV28 with TRBJ1-1; D perhaps matches TRBD1 (6 bases). The V gene lost 6 bases and the J gene lost 2 bases, with 10 bases spanning the gap. CDR1 is MDHEN and CDR2 is SYDVKM in the germline V gene. CDR3 length: 13 residues.

The table lists this clonotype with many counts. This rearrangement joins TRBV5-4 to TRBJ2-1; tentatively, D is TRBD1 (6 bases). The V end was cut by 4 bases, the J end by 0 bases, with 11 bases between. The germline gives CDR1 SGHNT, CDR2 YYREEE (reference sequence). This CDR3 is built from 15 residues. As DNA, the CDR3 is TGTGCCAGCAGCCCGGACAGTTCCTCCTACAATGAGCAGTTCTTC. Its protein is CASSPDSSSYNEQFF.

This clonotype came up a few times. The chain employs TRBV7-9 and TRBJ2-2, with D tentatively TRBD2 (5 bases). CDR1 is SEHNR, CDR2 FQNEAQ, per germline (reference sequence). This CDR3 is 14 amino acids long. Trimming removed 3 bases at V and 4 bases at J, with 9 bases between. This CDR3 is CASSFPEGTGELFF. CDR3 DNA sequence: TGTGCCAGCAGCTTCCCCGAGGGCACCGGGGAGCTGTTTTTT.

This clonotype was seen a few times. The chain combines TRBV7-9 with TRBJ2-7; weak D call: TRBD2 (6 bases). Trimming took off 7 bases at V and 0 bases at J, with 13 bases between the two ends. The CDR3 sequence is 14 residues long. Germline V CDR1 and CDR2: SEHNR, FQNEAQ (reference sequence). The CDR3: CASNPPGLSYEQYF. The DNA of the CDR3 is TGTGCCAGCAACCCACCGGGACTCTCCTACGAGCAGTACTTC.

This clonotype has a count of ten or more. The chain joins TRBV9 to TRBJ2-7; D unclear. CDR1 and CDR2 (germline): SGDLS, YYNGEE. Trimming took 0 bases from V and 0 from J, leaving 7 bases between them. This CDR3 spans 14 amino acids. This CDR3 is CASSVAESSYEQYF. CDR3 sequence (DNA): TGTGCCAGCAGCGTAGCCGAGAGCTCCTACGAGCAGTACTTC.

The rearrangement uses TRBV12-3 or TRBV12-4 and TRBJ2-5; TRBD2 is a possible D gene (5 bases). Trimming left V 3 bases short and J 1 base short, with 9 bases between. There are 14 residues in the CDR3. In nucleotides, the CDR3 is TGTGCCAGCAGTTTTGTAGCGATCCAAGAGACCCAGTACTTC. Translated: CASSFVAIQETQYF.

This CDR3 is CASSPQLNNEKLFF. The CDR3 DNA is TGTGCCAGCAGTCCTCAGCTTAATAATGAAAAACTGTTTTTT. V is TRBV12-3 or TRBV12-4 and J is TRBJ1-4; no definite D call. The CDR3 is made up of 14 amino acids. Trimming shortened V by 5 bases and J by 4 bases, and 11 bases separated the two germline ends.

This clonotype was detected ten times or more. V is TRBV4-2 and J is TRBJ1-6; the match to TRBD1 covers 7 bases. The CDR3 covers 15 residues. The junction had 5 bases not matched to a gene; V was cut back by 2 bases and J by 7 bases. Germline CDR1 is LGHNA and CDR2 is YNFKEQ. CDR3 nucleotide sequence: TGTGCCAGCAGCCAAACAGGACAGGTGAATTCACCCCTCCACTTT. Translation: CASSQTGQVNSPLHF.

There are many counts of this clonotype. The chain has TRBV3-1 and TRBJ2-1; 10 bases line up with TRBD2. The V gene's germline CDR1 is LGHDT and CDR2 YNNKEL (reference sequence). This CDR3 is built from 18 residues. The V segment lost 1 base and the J segment 2 bases; nucleotides outside the gene matches: 8. The CDR3 DNA is TGTGCCAGCAGCCAAGGGATGCGGACTAGCGGAACCTACAATGAGCAGTTCTTC. Translated: CASSQGMRTSGTYNEQFF.

This clonotype was seen ten or more times. J is TRBJ2-5 and V is TRBV5-1; a weak D match, TRBD1 (5 bases). CDR1 is SGHRS and CDR2 is YFSETQ in the germline V gene. The CDR3 has 14 amino acids. The V end was cut by 4 bases, the J end by 4 bases, with 14 bases between. Written as DNA, the CDR3 is TGCGCCAGCAGCCCCCTCCAGGGCTTAGAGACCCAGTACTTC. Protein product: CASSPLQGLETQYF.

This clonotype came up many times. This chain joins TRBV7-2 and TRBJ2-1, with TRBD2 identical over 9 bases. Germline V lookup: CDR1 SGHTA, CDR2 FQGNSA. J lost 10 bases, V lost 3 bases, and 10 bases had no gene match. The CDR3 length is 15 residues. CDR3 amino acids: CASSFRAGGPTEQFF. The CDR3 nucleotides are TGTGCCAGCAGCTTTCGGGCGGGGGGGCCGACGGAGCAGTTCTTC.

The chain uses TRBV11-2 and TRBJ2-3; tentative D call: TRBD2 (6 bases). This CDR3 has 13 amino acids. Germline V gene sequence: CDR1 SGHAT, CDR2 FQNNGV. The V end was cut by 5 bases, the J end by 10 bases, with 16 bases between. The CDR3 spells CASSTPSSGAQYF. CDR3 in DNA: TGTGCCAGCAGCACCCCCTCATCGGGGGCGCAGTATTTT. Full variable domain (missing parts from reference TRBV11-2 and TRBJ2-3): EAGVAQSPRYKIIEKRQSVAFWCNPISGHATLYWYQQILGQGPKLLIQFQNNGVVDDSQLPKDRFSAERLKGVDSTLKIQPAKLEDSAVYLCASSTPSSGAQYFGPGTRLTVL.

This clonotype was recorded many times. The chain employs TRBV5-6 and TRBJ2-5; perhaps D is TRBD1 or TRBD2 (6 bases each). CDR3 length: 13 residues. Germline V gives CDR1 SGHDT, CDR2 YYEEEE. V was shortened by 3 bases and J by 7 bases, with 13 bases between the two germline ends. The CDR3 nucleotides read TGTGCCAGCAGCTCGGGGGCGTCACCGACCCAGTACTTC. Amino acid sequence: CASSSGASPTQYF. Filled out from reference TRBV5-6 and TRBJ2-5, the complete variable domain reads DAGVTQSPTHLIKTRGQQVTLRCSPKSGHDTVSWYQQALGQGPQFIFQYYEEEERQRGNFPDRFSGHQFPNYSSELNVNALLLGDSALYLCASSSGASPTQYFGPGTRLLVL.

The chain combines TRBV21-1 with TRBJ1-1. TRBV21-1 is annotated as a pseudogene. The CDR3 has 13 amino acids. The CDR3 DNA reads as TGTGCCAGCATCGACCCTTTAGATACTGAAGCTTTCTTT. Amino acids: CASIDPLDTEAFF.

A few counts support this clonotype. The V call is TRBV6-5, the J call TRBJ1-1; 9 bases match TRBD1. The CDR3 contains 14 residues. Germline loops: CDR1 MNHEY, CDR2 SVGAGI. V shed 7 bases, J shed 4 bases, and the junction held 7 bases outside the gene matches. CDR3 protein: CASIGTGGPTEAFF. CDR3 bases: TGTGCCAGCATTGGAACAGGGGGCCCCACTGAAGCTTTCTTT.

CDR3 sequence: CASSEGAVNNSPLHF. In DNA, the CDR3 is TGTGCCAGCAGTGAGGGTGCAGTAAATAATTCACCCCTCCACTTT. The genes are TRBV6-1 and TRBJ1-6, with D uncertain. This CDR3 spans 15 amino acids. Trimming shortened V by 3 bases and J by 5 bases, and 11 bases separated the two germline ends. From germline, CDR1 is MNHNS and CDR2 SASEGT.

This clonotype was observed many times. The gene calls are TRBV20-1 and TRBJ2-2; tentatively, D is TRBD1 (5 bases). There are 16 residues in the CDR3. V lost 0 bases and J 1 base, leaving 12 bases between the germline ends. From germline, CDR1 is DFQATT and CDR2 SNEGSKA (reference sequence). The CDR3 DNA is TGCAGTGCTAGAGACCCCGACAGAATGAACACCGGGGAGCTGTTTTTT. Its protein is CSARDPDRMNTGELFF.

This clonotype turned up a few times. This rearrangement joins TRBV6-2 or TRBV6-3 to TRBJ1-6; no firm D call. V was shortened by 6 bases and J by 4 bases, with 13 bases between the two germline ends. Germline CDR1 reads MNHEY; CDR2 reads SVGEGT. The CDR3 loop spans 15 amino acids. The CDR3 spells CASSQRTAYNSPLHF. The CDR3 DNA is TGTGCCAGCAGCCAACGGACGGCATATAATTCACCCCTCCACTTT.

The chain carries TRBV12-3 or TRBV12-4 and TRBJ2-2, with 9 bases that match TRBD1. The CDR3 loop spans 15 amino acids. The V gene end was trimmed by 7 bases and the J gene end by 3 bases; junction bases not matched to a gene: 6. CDR3 protein: CASKWDRADTGELFF. CDR3 nucleotides: TGTGCCAGCAAATGGGACAGGGCGGACACCGGGGAGCTGTTTTTT.

The chain carries TRBV7-2 and TRBJ2-2; 7 bases are a match to TRBD1. Germline loops: CDR1 SGHTA, CDR2 FQGNSA. The CDR3 has 16 amino acids. V was pared by 5 bases and J by 4 bases, with 10 bases of the junction left unmatched. The CDR3 sequence: CASSADRSGATGELFF. The DNA for the CDR3 is TGTGCCAGCAGCGCGGACAGGAGTGGGGCCACCGGGGAGCTGTTTTTT.

This clonotype has more than one count but fewer than ten. V is TRBV12-3 or TRBV12-4 and J is TRBJ2-3; the D gene could be TRBD1 or TRBD2 (5 bases each). V was trimmed by 6 bases and J by 4 bases, leaving 11 bases between them. The CDR3 runs to 13 residues. CDR3 region: CASRGDGSDTQYF. The CDR3 region has the DNA TGTGCCAGCAGGGGGGATGGGTCAGATACGCAGTATTTT.

At least ten counts were recorded for this clonotype. This sequence joins TRBV20-1 and TRBJ2-3, with 9 nucleotides matching TRBD2. The CDR3 sequence is 15 residues long. Germline CDR1 reads DFQATT; CDR2 reads SNEGSKA (reference sequence). Unmatched junction bases numbered 6, after V lost 5 bases and J lost 0 bases. The CDR3 region is CSASTSGSSTDTQYF. As DNA, the CDR3 is TGCAGTGCTTCGACTAGCGGATCTAGCACAGATACGCAGTATTTT.

The sample holds many counts of this clonotype. The V call is TRBV4-3, the J call TRBJ2-6, with D perhaps matching TRBD1 (5 bases). Germline assignment: CDR1 LGHNA and CDR2 YSLEER. V was clipped by 0 bases and J by 0 bases, with 18 bases between them. This CDR3 has 20 residues. The CDR3 coding sequence is TGCGCCAGCAGCCAAGATCCCCCCCGACAGCTATACTCTGGGGCCAACGTCCTGACTTTC. It is translated as CASSQDPPRQLYSGANVLTF.